A single sample gave rise to the 16 T cell receptor beta chains below, sequenced in a study of T-cell reconstitution after alpha-beta-depleted transplantation in children (TCRdb year 2016). The library relied on PCR. TCRdb records Illumina HiSeq 2500 as the sequencer. Molecular barcoding was employed in the preparation of TCR libraries, with unique molecular identifiers being used to normalize TCRbeta repertoire quantification. TCRdb reprocessed the public reads (quality trimming at Q25 with fastp, clone calling with MiXCR) and kept in-frame beta chains. Rows with one shared CDR3 protein collapse into an entry with the most common genes and DNA. Within this sample are around 190,000 distinct CDR3 sequences, with 6.6% of them counted one time only. The ten biggest clones cover 4.5% to 6.5% of the sample. In the paper's terms, the treatment or condition label means: allogeneic hematopoietic cell transplantation with graft depleted of TCRalphabeta T cells and CD19 B cells.

Sequencing was performed on PBMCs, taken before TCRalphabeta/CD19-depleted stem cell transplant. The source is a boy younger than 10 with acute lymphoblastic leukemia, due to receive a stem cell transplant.

The rearrangement joins TRBV7-9 to TRBJ1-1; maybe TRBD1 (6 bases). V was trimmed by 7 bases and J by 1 base, leaving 10 bases between them. The CDR3 is 13 amino acids. CDR1 SEHNR and CDR2 FQNEAQ come from the germline V gene (reference sequence). The CDR3 DNA is TGTGCCAGCAAGGGGGGCTGGAACACTGAAGCTTTCTTT. Its protein is CASKGGWNTEAFF.

This clonotype has more than one count but fewer than ten. This chain links TRBV27 with TRBJ2-2; weak D call: TRBD2 (5 bases). The CDR3 has 16 amino acids. Germline CDR1 is MNHEY and CDR2 is SMNVEV (reference sequence). With 6 bases removed from V and 0 bases from J, the gap between germline ends came to 14 bases. DNA for the CDR3: TGTGCCAGCAGCCGGATCGGGAAGGCGAACACCGGGGAGCTGTTTTTT. This gives the protein CASSRIGKANTGELFF.

This clonotype came up many times. The CDR3 DNA reads as TGTGCCAGCAGCTTAAGGGAGGGCTCCTATAATTCACCCCTCCACTTT. Translation: CASSLREGSYNSPLHF. The chain uses TRBV7-2 and TRBJ1-6; D remains ambiguous. The CDR3 is made up of 16 amino acids. Germline V gene data show CDR1 as SGHTA and CDR2 as FQGNSA. Deletions cut 2 bases from V and 0 bases from J, with 8 bases between.

V and J are TRBV12-3 or TRBV12-4 and TRBJ1-2; D may be TRBD1 (6 bases). The V gene lost 5 bases and the J gene lost 8 bases, with 15 bases spanning the gap. The CDR3 totals 13 residues. The DNA of the CDR3 is TGTGCCAGCAGTCAATGGGACAATGAAGGCTACACCTTC. This encodes CASSQWDNEGYTF.

This clonotype has ten or more counts. The rearrangement uses TRBV28 and TRBJ2-1, with D uncertain. Deletions cut 4 bases from V and 1 base from J, with 17 bases between. Germline V lookup: CDR1 MDHEN, CDR2 SYDVKM. The length of the CDR3 is 17 residues. Here the CDR3 reads CASSSIFGSLSYNEQFF. The CDR3, as DNA: TGTGCCAGCAGTTCGATCTTCGGGTCACTGTCCTACAATGAGCAGTTCTTC.

The table lists this clonotype with many counts. The chain couples TRBV14 to TRBJ2-1; D remains ambiguous. Germline CDR1 reads SGHDN; CDR2 reads FVKESK. V gave up 5 bases and J gave up 2 bases, with 7 bases separating them. The CDR3 totals 13 residues. The CDR3 DNA is TGTGCCAGCAGCTCCGATCCCTACAATGAGCAGTTCTTC. It yields the protein CASSSDPYNEQFF.

There are many counts of this clonotype. The J gene is TRBJ2-1, the V gene TRBV10-3; D uncertain. The V end was cut by 9 bases, the J end by 4 bases, with 7 bases between. This CDR3 is built from 11 residues. Germline lookup yields CDR1 ENHRY and CDR2 SYGVKD. DNA for the CDR3: TGTGCCATTAGGGATTACAATGAGCAGTTCTTC. Translating it yields CAIRDYNEQFF.

This clonotype was counted only a few times. The CDR3 loop is CASSYSMTENTEAFF. Written as DNA, the CDR3 is TGTGCCAGCAGTTACTCGATGACAGAGAACACTGAAGCTTTCTTT. The rearrangement uses TRBV6-5 and TRBJ1-1, with a tentative D call TRBD1 (5 bases). The CDR3 spans 15 residues. V was pared by 0 bases and J by 1 base, with 9 bases between. From germline, CDR1 is MNHEY and CDR2 SVGAGI.

This clonotype was found a few times. The chain employs TRBV14 and TRBJ1-1, with unresolved D. CDR1 SGHDN and CDR2 FVKESK come from the germline V gene. CDR3 size: 13 residues. Trimming took off 4 bases at V and 0 bases at J, with 6 bases between the two ends. The CDR3 protein is CASSRNMNTEAFF. DNA of the CDR3: TGTGCCAGCAGCCGGAATATGAACACTGAAGCTTTCTTT. The variable domain in full, completed from reference TRBV14 and TRBJ1-1, reads EAGVTQFPSHSVIEKGQTVTLRCDPISGHDNLYWYRRVMGKEIKFLLHFVKESKQDESGMPNNRFLAERTGGTYSTLKVQPAELEDSGVYFCASSRNMNTEAFFGQGTRLTVV.

This clonotype was seen only a few times. The chain joins TRBV7-2 to TRBJ2-5; tentatively, D is TRBD1 or TRBD2 (5 bases each). This CDR3 is 16 amino acids long. Germline loops: CDR1 SGHTA, CDR2 FQGNSA. V was trimmed by 5 bases and J by 5 bases, leaving 21 bases between them. CDR3 nucleotide sequence: TGTGCCAGCAGCCGCTCTCTGGGAGCCTGGGGGGAGACCCAGTACTTC. Translated, it gives CASSRSLGAWGETQYF. Looking up the rest from reference TRBV7-2 and TRBJ2-5 gives the full variable domain: GAGVSQSPSNKVTEKGKDVELRCDPISGHTALYWYRQSLGQGLEFLIYFQGNSAPDKSGLPSDRFSAERTGGSVSTLTIQRTQQEDSAVYLCASSRSLGAWGETQYFGPGTRLLVL.

This clonotype showed up just a few times. The V call is TRBV29-1, the J call TRBJ1-2; a possible D gene is TRBD1 (5 bases). Germline V gene data show CDR1 as SQVTM and CDR2 as ANQGSEA. The CDR3 contains 14 residues. V was clipped by 6 bases and J by 4 bases, with 18 bases between them. The CDR3 sequence: CSVQAGSGSYGYTF. The CDR3, as DNA: TGCAGCGTACAGGCCGGGAGCGGGTCCTATGGCTACACCTTC. The full variable domain, completed using reference TRBV29-1 and TRBJ1-2, is SAVISQKPSRDICQRGTSLTIQCQVDSQVTMMFWYRQQPGQSLTLIATANQGSEATYESGFVIDKFPISRPNLTFSTLTVSNMSPEDSSIYLCSVQAGSGSYGYTFGSGTRLTVV.

Ten or more counts support this clonotype. The CDR3 nucleotides are TGCGCCAGCAGCCAAGATCGATTTGGCGGGTCCTACAATGAGCAGTTCTTC. It codes for CASSQDRFGGSYNEQFF. The genes are TRBV4-3 and TRBJ2-1; D might be TRBD2 (5 bases). Per germline, CDR1 LGHNA and CDR2 YSLEER. This CDR3 region has 17 residues. V was pared by 0 bases and J by 1 base, with 13 bases between.

The CDR3 here is CASSPYGTGYGYTF. In DNA form, the CDR3 reads TGTGCCAGCAGTCCATACGGGACAGGCTATGGCTACACCTTC. The chain has TRBV28 and TRBJ1-2, with 8 nucleotides matching TRBD1. CDR1 is MDHEN, CDR2 SYDVKM, per germline. There are 14 residues in the CDR3. Germline trimming cut 5 bases from V and 4 bases from J; bases unmatched to any gene: 6.

This clonotype was picked up a small number of times. The V call is TRBV7-3, the J call TRBJ2-2, with 10 bases identical to TRBD1. Germline assignment: CDR1 SGHTA and CDR2 FQGTGA. V lost 4 bases to trimming and J lost 3 bases; unmatched junction nucleotides: 5. The CDR3 extends over 16 amino acids. CDR3: CASSWTGGSDTGELFF. CDR3 sequence (DNA): TGTGCCAGCAGCTGGACAGGGGGGTCGGACACCGGGGAGCTGTTTTTT.

This clonotype has more than one count but fewer than ten. J is TRBJ2-4 and V is TRBV5-5; TRBD1 might be the D (6 bases). This CDR3 has 12 residues. CDR1 and CDR2 from the germline V gene are SGHKS and YYEKEE (reference sequence). Trimming shortened V by 4 bases and J by 11 bases, and 13 bases separated the two germline ends. CDR3 in amino acids: CASSPAGTLQYF. CDR3 DNA: TGTGCCAGCAGCCCGGCCGGGACACTTCAGTACTTC.

This clonotype occurred many times. The rearrangement links TRBV6-2 or TRBV6-3 to TRBJ2-7; D is unclear. The CDR3 length is 12 residues. Per germline, CDR1 MNHEY and CDR2 SVGEGT. V lost 6 bases to trimming and J lost 3 bases, with 9 bases between them. This chain's CDR3 is CASSALNYEQYF. CDR3 bases: TGTGCCAGCAGCGCACTTAACTACGAGCAGTACTTC.